The entry below gives a single TCR beta chain sequence along with its context. Antigen: not known. The data were taken from a study of cytomegalovirus exposure and HLA in healthy donors. Findings and limits, study-wide: There were 150 to 200 TCR beta chains listed as cytomegalovirus-associated.

Using immunoSEQ multiplex PCR, the repertoire was profiled, and TCRdb retains in-frame clones only, with some absent. The repertoire holds some 170,000 clones, with 95% to 96% as singletons. From the roughly 120-subject validation cohort, which was separate from the approximately 720-subject first cohort, the donors were drawn. V was shortened by 7 bases and J by 2 bases, with 19 bases between the two germline ends. Looked up from germline, CDR1 is SEHNR and CDR2 is FQNEAQ (reference sequence). The CDR3 runs 16 residues. V usage is TRBV7-9 and J usage is TRBJ2-3; D not certain. This receptor was obtained from a woman aged 18-35 years in good health and CMV-seronegative. The material sequenced was PBMCs. CDR3: CASTLNMIRITDTQYF. CDR3 in DNA: TGTGCCAGCACACTAAACATGATCCGTATCACAGATACGCAGTATTTT. The full variable domain, in which reference TRBV7-9 and TRBJ2-3 provide the parts outside the CDR3, is DTGVSQNPRHKITKRGQNVTFRCDPISEHNRLYWYRQTLGQGPEFLTYFQNEAQLEKSRLLSDRFSAERPKGSFSTLEIQRTEQGDSAMYLCASTLNMIRITDTQYFGPGTRLTVL.